Shown below are 17 T cell receptor beta chains from a single sample sequenced in a study of blood T cell repertoires in COVID-19. TCRdb keeps only in-frame clones here, not all; method: immunoSEQ multiplex PCR. Among fewer than 500,000 clones, over 75% were seen once, and the ten largest hold 0.95% to 1%. The sample consisted of PBMCs or T cells enriched from blood (not recorded which). The receptors shown here come from a young woman with acute COVID-19.

This clone was observed once. This sequence joins TRBV7-2 and TRBJ2-7; D perhaps matches TRBD2 (5 bases). This CDR3 has 15 amino acids. Germline loops: CDR1 SGHTA, CDR2 FQGNSA. The V gene lost 1 base and the J gene lost 9 bases, with 19 bases spanning the gap. CDR3 sequence reads: CASSLGAGGSTRQYF. CDR3 bases: TGTGCCAGCAGCTTAGGGGCGGGTGGATCTACGAGGCAGTACTTC.

This clone was observed a handful of times. The V and J genes are TRBV5-6 and TRBJ2-7, with D hard to call. CDR1 is SGHDT, CDR2 YYEEEE, per germline. V shed 4 bases and J shed 4 bases, with 12 bases lying between them. The CDR3 has 13 residues. For the CDR3, the DNA is TGTGCCAGCAGCCGAACACGTGGTTACGAGCAGTACTTC. As protein: CASSRTRGYEQYF.

This sequence joins TRBV10-3 and TRBJ2-7; no firm D call. CDR1 is ENHRY and CDR2 is SYGVKD in the germline V gene. The CDR3 runs to 14 residues. V was clipped by 10 bases and J by 0 bases, with 16 bases between them. CDR3 DNA sequence: TGTGCCACCTATACAACGGAGAGCTCCTACGAGCAGTACTTC. This translates into CATYTTESSYEQYF.

The chain couples TRBV29-1 to TRBJ1-2, with D possibly being TRBD1 (5 bases). V was cut by 7 bases and J by 4 bases, with 10 bases left in between. CDR1 and CDR2 (germline): SQVTM, ANQGSEA. CDR3 length equals 11 residues. In DNA, the CDR3 is TGCAGCGCGTTTAGGGGCTATGGCTACACCTTC. Translation gives CSAFRGYGYTF.

The V and J genes are TRBV9 and TRBJ2-7; possible D gene TRBD2, 6 bases. With 4 bases removed from V and 4 bases from J, the gap between germline ends came to 15 bases. Germline loops: CDR1 SGDLS, CDR2 YYNGEE. The CDR3 runs to 14 residues. The CDR3 protein is CASSPRGGGYEQYF. Written as DNA, the CDR3 is TGTGCCAGCAGCCCGCGGGGTGGGGGATACGAGCAGTACTTC.

This clone was counted once. The chain is built from TRBV21-1 and TRBJ2-7; the D call TRBD1 from the table was never checked on the DNA. TRBV21-1 is classified as a pseudogene. This CDR3 has 19 residues. The CDR3 DNA follows: TGTGCCAGCAGCAAAGAAGTTCTTACCGACAGGCCGACCTTGGACGAGCAGTACTTC. Encoded protein: CASSKEVLTDRPTLDEQYF.

V gene TRBV21-1 combines with J gene TRBJ1-1; TRBD1 is the table's D call and was not checked against the DNA. TRBV21-1 is flagged as a pseudogene. The CDR3 is made up of 18 amino acids. The CDR3 region is CASSKVPPRQGRGTEAFF. The CDR3 bases are TGTGCCAGCAGCAAAGTTCCCCCACGACAGGGACGAGGGACTGAAGCTTTCTTT.

This chain links TRBV10-3 with TRBJ1-3, with TRBD1 matching over 7 bases. V trimming: 7 bases; J trimming: 0 bases; junction bases outside the gene matches: 6. The germline CDR1 and CDR2 sequences are ENHRY and SYGVKD. CDR3 length equals 15 residues. CDR3 nucleotides: TGTGCCATCAATGACAGGGCGGTCTCTGGAAACACCATATATTTT. Protein sequence: CAINDRAVSGNTIYF.

This chain connects TRBV5-1 to TRBJ1-5; 8 positions match TRBD1. After removal of 5 bases from V and 2 bases from J, the junction contained 6 bases not matched to a gene. This CDR3 has 15 amino acids. Germline CDR1 reads SGHRS; CDR2 reads YFSETQ. The CDR3 DNA is TGCGCCAGCAGTTCGACAGGGGCCGGCAATCAGCCCCAGCATTTT. It translates to CASSSTGAGNQPQHF.

The chain is built from TRBV5-1 and TRBJ1-4, with a possible D match to TRBD1 (5 bases). Germline loops: CDR1 SGHRS, CDR2 YFSETQ. This CDR3 is 15 amino acids long. V lost 0 bases to trimming and J lost 4 bases, with 10 bases between them. CDR3 sequence reads: CASSLAAGINEKLFF. The CDR3, as DNA: TGCGCCAGCAGCTTGGCGGCAGGGATTAATGAAAAACTGTTTTTT. The whole variable domain, remainder taken from reference TRBV5-1 and TRBJ1-4, is KAGVTQTPRYLIKTRGQQVTLSCSPISGHRSVSWYQQTPGQGLQFLFEYFSETQRNKGNFPGRFSGRQFSNSRSEMNVSTLELGDSALYLCASSLAAGINEKLFFGSGTQLSVL.

The V and J genes are TRBV6-5 and TRBJ1-1, with 8 nucleotides matching TRBD1. The CDR3 totals 16 residues. Losses at the gene ends were 4 bases for V and 0 bases for J; bases not matched to a gene: 7. Germline loops: CDR1 MNHEY, CDR2 SVGAGI. As DNA, the CDR3 is TGTGCCAGCAGTTCAGTGGACAGGGTGATGAACACTGAAGCTTTCTTT. As protein: CASSSVDRVMNTEAFF.

This chain joins TRBV27 and TRBJ2-1; 11 nucleotides line up with TRBD2. V lost 8 bases to trimming and J lost 7 bases; unmatched junction nucleotides: 7. The germline CDR1 and CDR2 sequences are MNHEY and SMNVEV (reference sequence). CDR3 size: 14 residues. The CDR3 sequence: CASHVAGGHNEQFF. DNA of the CDR3: TGTGCCAGCCACGTAGCGGGGGGGCATAATGAGCAGTTCTTC.

V usage is TRBV15 and J usage is TRBJ2-5, with 13 positions matching TRBD2. This CDR3 region has 17 residues. Germline-derived CDR1 and CDR2 are LNHNV and YYDKDF (reference sequence). The V segment lost 8 bases and the J segment 2 bases; nucleotides outside the gene matches: 11. The CDR3 nucleotides are TGTGCCACCTCGGATAGGACTAGCGGGGGAGCACAAGAGACCCAGTACTTC. Its translation: CATSDRTSGGAQETQYF.

The chain carries TRBV5-1 and TRBJ2-7; D possibly corresponds to TRBD1 (7 bases). The germline V gene has CDR1 SGHRS and CDR2 YFSETQ. The CDR3 is 17 amino acids. V lost 4 bases to trimming and J lost 3 bases, with 23 bases between them. CDR3 in amino acids: CASSLGGGRQGFYEQYF. CDR3 nucleotide sequence: TGCGCCAGCAGCCTGGGAGGAGGAAGACAGGGATTCTACGAGCAGTACTTC.

The CDR3 nucleotides read TGCGCCAGCAGCCAAGCCACCGGGACTAGCGGGGGCAATGAGCAGTTCTTC. As protein: CASSQATGTSGGNEQFF. The chain links TRBV4-1 to TRBJ2-1; 14 bases align to TRBD2. CDR1 is MGHRA and CDR2 is YSYEKL in the germline V gene. The CDR3 sequence is 17 residues long. The junction had 5 bases not matched to a gene; V was cut back by 1 base and J by 6 bases.

The chain uses TRBV6-5 and TRBJ1-1; the D gene is possibly TRBD1 (5 bases). Germline V gene sequence: CDR1 MNHEY, CDR2 SVGAGI. Trimming left V 6 bases short and J 4 bases short, with 15 bases between. The CDR3 is 14 amino acids. CDR3 coding DNA: TGTGCCAGCAGGCAGCAGTGGGGCACCACTGAAGCTTTCTTT. Amino acids: CASRQQWGTTEAFF.

This sequence joins TRBV24-1 and TRBJ2-1; possibly TRBD2 for D (6 bases). V was trimmed by 7 bases and J by 0 bases, leaving 9 bases between them. CDR1 is KGHDR, CDR2 SFDVKD, per germline. The CDR3 length is 14 residues. CDR3 sequence reads: CATRDGGSYNEQFF. The CDR3 DNA reads as TGTGCCACCAGGGACGGGGGCTCCTACAATGAGCAGTTCTTC.